This TCR beta chain was identified during a study of T cell responses to AZD1222 COVID-19 vaccine. Study results and limitations: Unmutated regions of variants are reportedly targeted by nearly half of spike-specific TCRs. At study baseline, merely several AZD1222 recipients were seropositive.

With respect to this clone: Its cognate antigen is unknown.

There are 15 residues in the CDR3. V gave up 5 bases and J gave up 3 bases; unmatched junction bases: 10. Germline-derived CDR1 and CDR2 are SGHNT and YENEEA. Clones were read by immunoSEQ multiplex PCR, and TCRdb kept only the in-frame ones, dropping some. Of more than 95,000 clones listed, around 89% are singletons. The TCR was taken from an adult in good health. The genes are TRBV11-3 and TRBJ2-7; 7 bases agree with TRBD1. Sequencing was performed on peripheral blood, taken on day 0 of MenACWY control vaccination. Written as DNA, the CDR3 is TGTGCCAGCAGCACCAACGAGGACAGGTACTACGAGCAGTACTTC. Its protein product is CASSTNEDRYYEQYF.